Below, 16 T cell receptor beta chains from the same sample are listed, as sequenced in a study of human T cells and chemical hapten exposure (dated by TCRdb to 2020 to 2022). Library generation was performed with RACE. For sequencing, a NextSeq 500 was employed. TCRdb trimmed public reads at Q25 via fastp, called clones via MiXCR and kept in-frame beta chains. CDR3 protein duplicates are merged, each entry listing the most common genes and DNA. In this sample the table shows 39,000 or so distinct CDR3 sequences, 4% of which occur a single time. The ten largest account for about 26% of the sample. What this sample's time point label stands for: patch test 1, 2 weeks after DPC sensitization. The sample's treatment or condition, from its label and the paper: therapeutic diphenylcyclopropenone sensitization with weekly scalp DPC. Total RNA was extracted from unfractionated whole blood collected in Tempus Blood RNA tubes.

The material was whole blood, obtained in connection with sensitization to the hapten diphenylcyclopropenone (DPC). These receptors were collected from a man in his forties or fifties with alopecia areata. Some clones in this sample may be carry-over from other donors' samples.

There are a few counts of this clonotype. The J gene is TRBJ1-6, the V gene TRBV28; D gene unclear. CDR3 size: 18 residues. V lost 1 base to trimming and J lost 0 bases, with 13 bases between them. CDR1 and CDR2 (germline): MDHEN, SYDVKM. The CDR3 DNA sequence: TGTGCCAGCAGTTTATCGCACGGGTTAGGCTCCTATAATTCACCCCTCCACTTT. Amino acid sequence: CASSLSHGLGSYNSPLHF.

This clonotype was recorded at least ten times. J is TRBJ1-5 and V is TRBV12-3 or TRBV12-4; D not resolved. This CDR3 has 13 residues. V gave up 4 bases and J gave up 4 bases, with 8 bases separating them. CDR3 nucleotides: TGTGCCAGCAGTTCGGAGGAGAATCAGCCCCAGCATTTT. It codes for CASSSEENQPQHF.

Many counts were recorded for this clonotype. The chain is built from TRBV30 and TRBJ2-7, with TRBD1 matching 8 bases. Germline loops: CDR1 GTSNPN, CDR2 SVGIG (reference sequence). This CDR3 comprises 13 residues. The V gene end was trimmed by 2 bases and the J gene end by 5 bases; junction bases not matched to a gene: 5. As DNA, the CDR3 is TGTGCCTGGAGTCTCAAACAGGGGGACGAGCAGTACTTC. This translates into CAWSLKQGDEQYF.

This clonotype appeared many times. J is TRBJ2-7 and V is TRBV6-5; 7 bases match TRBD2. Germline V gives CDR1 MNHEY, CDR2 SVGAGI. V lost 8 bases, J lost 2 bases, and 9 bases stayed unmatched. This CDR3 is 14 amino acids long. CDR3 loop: CASASGIGAYEQYF. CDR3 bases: TGTGCCAGCGCCAGCGGGATAGGAGCCTACGAGCAGTACTTC.

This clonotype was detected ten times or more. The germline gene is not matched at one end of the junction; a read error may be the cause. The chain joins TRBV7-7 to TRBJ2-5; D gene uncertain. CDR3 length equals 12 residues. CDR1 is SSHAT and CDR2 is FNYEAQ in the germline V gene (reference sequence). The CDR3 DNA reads TGTGCTAGCAGCTCTACTCGAGAGACCCAGTACTTC. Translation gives CASSSTRETQYF.

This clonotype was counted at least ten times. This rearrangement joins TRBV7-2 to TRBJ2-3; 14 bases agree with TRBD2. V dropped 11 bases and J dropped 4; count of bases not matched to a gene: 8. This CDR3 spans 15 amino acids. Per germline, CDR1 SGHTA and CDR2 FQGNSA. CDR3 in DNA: TGTGCCGGAATGGGACTAGCGGGAGCTGCAGATACGCAGTATTTT. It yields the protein CAGMGLAGAADTQYF.

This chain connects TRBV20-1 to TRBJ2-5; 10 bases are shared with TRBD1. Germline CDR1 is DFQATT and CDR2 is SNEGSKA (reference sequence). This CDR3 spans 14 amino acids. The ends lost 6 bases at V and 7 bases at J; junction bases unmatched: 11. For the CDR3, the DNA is TGCAGTGCCAGTACCGGGACAGGGGCGGGGACCCAGTACTTC. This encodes CSASTGTGAGTQYF.

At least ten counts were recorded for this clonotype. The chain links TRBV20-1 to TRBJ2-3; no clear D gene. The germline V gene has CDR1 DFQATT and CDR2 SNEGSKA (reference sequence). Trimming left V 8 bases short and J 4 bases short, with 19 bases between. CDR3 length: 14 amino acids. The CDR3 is CSSPGGSAADTQYF. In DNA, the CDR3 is TGCAGTTCGCCAGGCGGATCCGCGGCAGATACGCAGTATTTT.

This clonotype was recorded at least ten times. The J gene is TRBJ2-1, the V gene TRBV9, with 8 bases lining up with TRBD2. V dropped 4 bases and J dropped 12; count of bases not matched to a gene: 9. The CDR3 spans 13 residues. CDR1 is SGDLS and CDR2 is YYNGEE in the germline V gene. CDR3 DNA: TGTGCCAGCAGCTCAGGACTAGCTGGGGGGCAGTTCTTC. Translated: CASSSGLAGGQFF.

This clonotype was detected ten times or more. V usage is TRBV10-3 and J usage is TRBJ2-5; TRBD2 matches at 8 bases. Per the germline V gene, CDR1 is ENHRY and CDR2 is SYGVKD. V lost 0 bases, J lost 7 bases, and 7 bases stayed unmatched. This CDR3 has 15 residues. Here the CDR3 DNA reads TGTGCCATCAGTGAGTCGAGTTCGAGCGGGAGGACCCAGTACTTC. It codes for CAISESSSSGRTQYF.

The DNA for the CDR3 is TGTGCCAGCTCACCGAGACAGGGATCTAACTATGGCTACACCTTC. Translation gives CASSPRQGSNYGYTF. This chain uses TRBV18 with TRBJ1-2, with 7 bases that match TRBD1. CDR3 size: 15 residues. Germline trimming cut 3 bases from V and 0 bases from J; bases unmatched to any gene: 4. From germline, CDR1 is KGHSH and CDR2 LQKENI. Filled out from reference TRBV18 and TRBJ1-2, the complete variable domain reads NAGVMQNPRHLVRRRGQEARLRCSPMKGHSHVYWYRQLPEEGLKFMVYLQKENIIDESGMPKERFSAEFPKEGPSILRIQQVVRGDSAAYFCASSPRQGSNYGYTFGSGTRLTVV.

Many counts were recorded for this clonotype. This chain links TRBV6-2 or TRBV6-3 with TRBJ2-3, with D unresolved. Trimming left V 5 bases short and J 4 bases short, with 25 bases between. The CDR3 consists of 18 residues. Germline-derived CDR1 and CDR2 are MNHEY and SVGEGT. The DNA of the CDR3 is TGTGCCAGCAGTAACCCGTCTTGGCGGACCCACCGGTCAGATACGCAGTATTTT. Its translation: CASSNPSWRTHRSDTQYF.

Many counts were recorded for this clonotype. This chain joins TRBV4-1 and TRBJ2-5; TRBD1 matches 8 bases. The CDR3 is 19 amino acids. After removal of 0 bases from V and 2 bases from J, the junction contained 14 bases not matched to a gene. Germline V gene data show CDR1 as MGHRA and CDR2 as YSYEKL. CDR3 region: CASSQDLRSGGLSQETQYF. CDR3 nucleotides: TGCGCCAGCAGCCAAGATCTCCGATCAGGGGGCCTAAGTCAAGAGACCCAGTACTTC.

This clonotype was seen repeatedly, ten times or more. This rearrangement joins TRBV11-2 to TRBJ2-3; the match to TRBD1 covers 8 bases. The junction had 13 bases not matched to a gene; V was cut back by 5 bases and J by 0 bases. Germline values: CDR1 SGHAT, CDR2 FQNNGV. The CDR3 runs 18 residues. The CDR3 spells CASSPPPSGGGSTDTQYF. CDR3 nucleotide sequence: TGTGCCAGCAGCCCCCCGCCTTCAGGGGGCGGGAGCACAGATACGCAGTATTTT.

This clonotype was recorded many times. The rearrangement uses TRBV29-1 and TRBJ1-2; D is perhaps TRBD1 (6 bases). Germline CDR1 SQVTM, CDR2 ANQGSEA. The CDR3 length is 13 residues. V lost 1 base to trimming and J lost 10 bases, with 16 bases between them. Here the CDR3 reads CSVEGVTGKVYTF. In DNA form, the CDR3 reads TGCAGCGTTGAAGGAGTTACAGGGAAGGTCTACACCTTC.

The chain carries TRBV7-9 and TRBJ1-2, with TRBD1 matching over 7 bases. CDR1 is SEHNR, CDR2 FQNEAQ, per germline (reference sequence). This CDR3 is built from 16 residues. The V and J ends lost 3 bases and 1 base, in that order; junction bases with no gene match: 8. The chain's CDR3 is CASSLGGGHSNYGYTF. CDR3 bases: TGTGCCAGCAGCTTGGGAGGGGGCCACAGTAACTATGGCTACACCTTC. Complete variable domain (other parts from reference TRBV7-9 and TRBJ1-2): DTGVSQNPRHKITKRGQNVTFRCDPISEHNRLYWYRQTLGQGPEFLTYFQNEAQLEKSRLLSDRFSAERPKGSFSTLEIQRTEQGDSAMYLCASSLGGGHSNYGYTFGSGTRLTVV.